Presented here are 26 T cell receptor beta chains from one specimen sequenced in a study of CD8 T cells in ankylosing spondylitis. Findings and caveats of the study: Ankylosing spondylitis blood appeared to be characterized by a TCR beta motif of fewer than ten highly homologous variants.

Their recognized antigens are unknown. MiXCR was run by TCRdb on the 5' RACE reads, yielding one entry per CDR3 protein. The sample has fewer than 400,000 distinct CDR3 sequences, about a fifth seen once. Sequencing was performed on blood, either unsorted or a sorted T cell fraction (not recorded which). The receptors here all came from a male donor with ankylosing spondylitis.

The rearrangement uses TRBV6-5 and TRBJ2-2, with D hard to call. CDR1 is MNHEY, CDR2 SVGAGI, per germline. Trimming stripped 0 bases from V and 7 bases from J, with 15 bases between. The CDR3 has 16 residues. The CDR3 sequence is CASSYSSRSHSGELFF. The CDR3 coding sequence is TGTGCCAGCAGTTACTCGAGCAGGTCTCACAGCGGGGAGCTGTTTTTT.

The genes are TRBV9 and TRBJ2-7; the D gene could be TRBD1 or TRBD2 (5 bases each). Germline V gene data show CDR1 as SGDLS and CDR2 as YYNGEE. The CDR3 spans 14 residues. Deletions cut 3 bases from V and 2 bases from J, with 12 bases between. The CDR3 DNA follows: TGTGCCAGCAGCGCCGGGACGATCGCCTACGAGCAGTACTTC. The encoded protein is CASSAGTIAYEQYF.

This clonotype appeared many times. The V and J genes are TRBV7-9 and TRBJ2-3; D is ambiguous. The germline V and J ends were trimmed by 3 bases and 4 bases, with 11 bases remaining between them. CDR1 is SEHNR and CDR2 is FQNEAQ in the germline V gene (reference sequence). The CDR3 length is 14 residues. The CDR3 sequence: CASSFASKADTQYF. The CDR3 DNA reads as TGTGCCAGCAGCTTCGCCTCGAAGGCAGATACGCAGTATTTT.

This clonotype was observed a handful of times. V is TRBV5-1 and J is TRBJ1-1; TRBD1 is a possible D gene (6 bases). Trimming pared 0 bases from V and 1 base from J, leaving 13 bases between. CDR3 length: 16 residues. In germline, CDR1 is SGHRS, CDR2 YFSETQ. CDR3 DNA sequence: TGCGCCAGCAGCTTGGTTTTGGGGGCCGAGAACACTGAAGCTTTCTTT. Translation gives CASSLVLGAENTEAFF.

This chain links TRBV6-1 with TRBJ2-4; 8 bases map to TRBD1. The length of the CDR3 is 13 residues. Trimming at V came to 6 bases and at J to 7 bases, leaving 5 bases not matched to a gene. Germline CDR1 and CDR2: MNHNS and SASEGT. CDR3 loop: CASRTGVSNIQYF. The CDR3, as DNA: TGTGCCAGCAGGACAGGGGTATCGAACATTCAGTACTTC.

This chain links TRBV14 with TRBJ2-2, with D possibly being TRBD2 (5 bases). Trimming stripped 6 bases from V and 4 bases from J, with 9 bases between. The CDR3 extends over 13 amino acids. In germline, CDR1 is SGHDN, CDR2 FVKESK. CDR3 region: CASSHSGTGELFF. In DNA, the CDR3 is TGTGCCAGCAGTCACAGCGGCACCGGGGAGCTGTTTTTT. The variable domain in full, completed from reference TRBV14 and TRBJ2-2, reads EAGVTQFPSHSVIEKGQTVTLRCDPISGHDNLYWYRRVMGKEIKFLLHFVKESKQDESGMPNNRFLAERTGGTYSTLKVQPAELEDSGVYFCASSHSGTGELFFGEGSRLTVL.

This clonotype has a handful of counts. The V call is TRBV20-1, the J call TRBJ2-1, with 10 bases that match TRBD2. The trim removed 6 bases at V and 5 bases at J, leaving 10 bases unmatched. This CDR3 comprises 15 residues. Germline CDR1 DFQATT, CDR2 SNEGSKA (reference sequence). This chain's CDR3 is CSARAPTSGHNEQFF. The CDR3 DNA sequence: TGCAGTGCCAGGGCGCCGACTAGCGGGCACAATGAGCAGTTCTTC.

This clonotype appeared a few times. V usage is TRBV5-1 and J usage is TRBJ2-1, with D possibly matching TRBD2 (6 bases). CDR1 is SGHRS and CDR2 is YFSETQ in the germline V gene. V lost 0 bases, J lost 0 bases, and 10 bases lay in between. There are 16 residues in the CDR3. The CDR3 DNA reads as TGCGCCAGCAGCTTGGCCGGGACTCTCTCCTACAATGAGCAGTTCTTC. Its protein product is CASSLAGTLSYNEQFF. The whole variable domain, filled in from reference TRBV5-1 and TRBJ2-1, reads KAGVTQTPRYLIKTRGQQVTLSCSPISGHRSVSWYQQTPGQGLQFLFEYFSETQRNKGNFPGRFSGRQFSNSRSEMNVSTLELGDSALYLCASSLAGTLSYNEQFFGPGTRLTVL.

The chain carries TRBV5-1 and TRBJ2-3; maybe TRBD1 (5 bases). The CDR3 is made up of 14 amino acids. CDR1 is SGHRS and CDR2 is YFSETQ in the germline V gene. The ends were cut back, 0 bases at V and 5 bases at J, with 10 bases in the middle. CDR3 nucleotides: TGCGCCAGCAGCTTGGGGCAGGGTAGAGATACGCAGTATTTT. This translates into CASSLGQGRDTQYF.

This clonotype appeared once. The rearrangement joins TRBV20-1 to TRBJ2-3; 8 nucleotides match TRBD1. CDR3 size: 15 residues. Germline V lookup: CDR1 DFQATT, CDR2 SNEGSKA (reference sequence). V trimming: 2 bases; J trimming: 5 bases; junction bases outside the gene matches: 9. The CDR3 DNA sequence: TGCAGTGCTAGACTGAGCAGGGGGCGGGTAGATACGCAGTATTTT. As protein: CSARLSRGRVDTQYF.

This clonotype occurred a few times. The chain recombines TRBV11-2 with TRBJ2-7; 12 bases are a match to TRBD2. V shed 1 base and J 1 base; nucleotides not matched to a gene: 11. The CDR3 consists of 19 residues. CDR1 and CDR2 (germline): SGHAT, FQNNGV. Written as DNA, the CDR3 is TGTGCCAGCAGCTTAGGGACAGGGAGACTAGCGGGAGAGTCCTACGAGCAGTACTTC. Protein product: CASSLGTGRLAGESYEQYF.

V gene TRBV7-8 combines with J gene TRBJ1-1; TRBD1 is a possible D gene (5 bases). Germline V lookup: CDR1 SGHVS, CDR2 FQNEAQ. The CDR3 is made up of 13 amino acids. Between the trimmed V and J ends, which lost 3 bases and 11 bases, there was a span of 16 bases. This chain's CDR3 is CASSLPGGVAAFF. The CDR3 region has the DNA TGTGCCAGCAGCTTGCCGGGAGGGGTAGCGGCTTTCTTT. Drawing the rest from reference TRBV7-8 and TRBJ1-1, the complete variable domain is GAGVSQSPRYKVAKRGQDVALRCDPISGHVSLFWYQQALGQGPEFLTYFQNEAQLDKSGLPSDRFFAERPEGSVSTLKIQRTQQEDSAVYLCASSLPGGVAAFFGQGTRLTVV.

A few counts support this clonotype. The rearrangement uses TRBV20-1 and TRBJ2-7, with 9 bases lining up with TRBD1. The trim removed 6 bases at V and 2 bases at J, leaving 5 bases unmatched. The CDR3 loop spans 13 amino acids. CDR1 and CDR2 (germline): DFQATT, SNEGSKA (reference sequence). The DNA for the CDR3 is TGCAGTGCCGGAGGACAGGGGCCCTACGAGCAGTACTTC. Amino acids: CSAGGQGPYEQYF.

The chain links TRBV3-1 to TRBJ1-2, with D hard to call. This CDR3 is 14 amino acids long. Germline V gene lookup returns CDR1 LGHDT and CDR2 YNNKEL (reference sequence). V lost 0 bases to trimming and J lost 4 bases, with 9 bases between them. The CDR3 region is CASSQEADSYGYTF. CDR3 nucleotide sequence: TGTGCCAGCAGCCAAGAGGCAGACTCCTATGGCTACACCTTC.

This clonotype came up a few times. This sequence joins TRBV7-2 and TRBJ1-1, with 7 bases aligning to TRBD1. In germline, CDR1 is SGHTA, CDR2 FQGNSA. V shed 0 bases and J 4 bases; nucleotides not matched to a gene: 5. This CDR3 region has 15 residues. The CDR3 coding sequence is TGTGCCAGCAGCTTAGCACCCAACAGGGGCACTGAAGCTTTCTTT. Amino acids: CASSLAPNRGTEAFF.

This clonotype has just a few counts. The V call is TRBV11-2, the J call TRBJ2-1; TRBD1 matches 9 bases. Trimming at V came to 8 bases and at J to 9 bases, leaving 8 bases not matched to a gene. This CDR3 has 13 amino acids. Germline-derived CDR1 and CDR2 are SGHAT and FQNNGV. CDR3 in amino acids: CASGTGSTAEQFF. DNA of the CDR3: TGTGCCAGCGGGACAGGGTCTACTGCTGAGCAGTTCTTC.

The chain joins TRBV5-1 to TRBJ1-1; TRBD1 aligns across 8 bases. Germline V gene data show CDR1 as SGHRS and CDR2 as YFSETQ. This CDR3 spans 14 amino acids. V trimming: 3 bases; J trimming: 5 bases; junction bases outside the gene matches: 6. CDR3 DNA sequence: TGCGCCAGCAGCTCCCGAACAGGGGGAACTGAAGCTTTCTTT. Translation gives CASSSRTGGTEAFF.

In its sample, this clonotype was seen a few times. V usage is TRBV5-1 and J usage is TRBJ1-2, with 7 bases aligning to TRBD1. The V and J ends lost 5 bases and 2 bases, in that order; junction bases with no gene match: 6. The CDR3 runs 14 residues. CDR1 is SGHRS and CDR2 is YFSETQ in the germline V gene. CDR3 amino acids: CASRLGTDNYGYTF. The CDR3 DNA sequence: TGCGCCAGCAGATTAGGGACAGACAACTATGGCTACACCTTC. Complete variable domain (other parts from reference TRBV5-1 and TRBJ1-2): KAGVTQTPRYLIKTRGQQVTLSCSPISGHRSVSWYQQTPGQGLQFLFEYFSETQRNKGNFPGRFSGRQFSNSRSEMNVSTLELGDSALYLCASRLGTDNYGYTFGSGTRLTVV.

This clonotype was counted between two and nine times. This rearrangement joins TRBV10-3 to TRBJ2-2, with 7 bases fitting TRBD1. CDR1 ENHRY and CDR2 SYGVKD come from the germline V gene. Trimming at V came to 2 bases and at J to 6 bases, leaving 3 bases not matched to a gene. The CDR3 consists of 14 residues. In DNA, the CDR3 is TGTGCCATCAGTGAGACGGACAGGCCCGGGGAGCTGTTTTTT. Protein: CAISETDRPGELFF.

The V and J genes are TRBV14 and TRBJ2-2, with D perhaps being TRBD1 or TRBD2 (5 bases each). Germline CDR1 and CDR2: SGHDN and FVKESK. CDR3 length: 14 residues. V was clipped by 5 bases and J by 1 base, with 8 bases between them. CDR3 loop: CASSGAGNTGELFF. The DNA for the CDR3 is TGTGCCAGCAGCGGGGCGGGGAACACCGGGGAGCTGTTTTTT.

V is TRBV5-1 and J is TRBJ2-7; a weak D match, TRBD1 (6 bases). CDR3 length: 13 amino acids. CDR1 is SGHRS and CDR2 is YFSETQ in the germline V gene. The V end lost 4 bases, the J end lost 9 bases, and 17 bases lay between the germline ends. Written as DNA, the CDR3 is TGCGCCAGCAGCCCCGGACAGATTCCGGGGCAGTACTTC. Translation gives CASSPGQIPGQYF.

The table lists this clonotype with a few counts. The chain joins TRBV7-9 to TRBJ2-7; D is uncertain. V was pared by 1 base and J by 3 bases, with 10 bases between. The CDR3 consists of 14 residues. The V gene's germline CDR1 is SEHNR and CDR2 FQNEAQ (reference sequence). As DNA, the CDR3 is TGTGCCAGCAGCTTAGGACACCAAGTCTACGAGCAGTACTTC. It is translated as CASSLGHQVYEQYF.

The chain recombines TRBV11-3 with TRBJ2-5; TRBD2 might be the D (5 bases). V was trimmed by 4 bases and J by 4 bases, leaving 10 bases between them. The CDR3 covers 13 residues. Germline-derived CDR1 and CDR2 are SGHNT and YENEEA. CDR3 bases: TGTGCCAGCAGCTCGCGGGCCAGAGAGACCCAGTACTTC. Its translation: CASSSRARETQYF. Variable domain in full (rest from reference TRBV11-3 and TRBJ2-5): EAGVVQSPRYKIIEKKQPVAFWCNPISGHNTLYWYLQNLGQGPELLIRYENEEAVDDSQLPKDRFSAERLKGVDSTLKIQPAELGDSAVYLCASSSRARETQYFGPGTRLLVL.

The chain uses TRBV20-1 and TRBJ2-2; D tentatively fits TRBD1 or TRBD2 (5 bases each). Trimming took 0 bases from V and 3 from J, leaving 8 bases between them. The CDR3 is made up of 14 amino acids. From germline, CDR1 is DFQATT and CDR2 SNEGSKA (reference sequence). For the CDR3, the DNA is TGCAGTGCTAGAGATTGGGGGTACACCGGGGAGCTGTTTTTT. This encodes CSARDWGYTGELFF.

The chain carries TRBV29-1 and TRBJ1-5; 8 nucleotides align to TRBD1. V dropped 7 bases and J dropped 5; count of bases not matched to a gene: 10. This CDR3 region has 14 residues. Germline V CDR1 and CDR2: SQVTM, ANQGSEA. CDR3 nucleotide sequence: TGCAGCGCCGCCGAAACAGGGGGGGATCAGCCCCAGCATTTT. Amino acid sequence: CSAAETGGDQPQHF.

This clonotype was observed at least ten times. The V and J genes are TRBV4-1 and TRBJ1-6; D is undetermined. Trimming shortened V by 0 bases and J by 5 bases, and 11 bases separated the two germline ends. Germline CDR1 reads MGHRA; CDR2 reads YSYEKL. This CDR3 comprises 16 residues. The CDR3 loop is CASSQDGRPHNSPLHF. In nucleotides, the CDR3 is TGCGCCAGCAGCCAAGATGGCAGGCCCCATAATTCACCCCTCCACTTT.